The sequence of this TCR beta chain was determined in a study of early T cells in non-severe SARS-CoV-2 infection. TCRdb redid the calling of the 5' RACE reads with MiXCR, one entry per CDR3 protein. The repertoire includes 40,000 to 50,000 distinct CDR3 sequences, roughly 7.1% of them detected once, and roughly 4.7% sits in the top ten. CDR3 length equals 14 residues. Trimming removed 5 bases at V and 6 bases at J, with 11 bases between. Sequencing was carried out using whole blood. The TCR sequence derives from an adult who was a healthcare worker with PCR-confirmed SARS-CoV-2 infection or an uninfected control (not recorded which). The chain recombines TRBV12-3 or TRBV12-4 with TRBJ1-6; a possible D gene is TRBD1 (6 bases). CDR3 sequence reads: CASSPGTRNSPLHF. The CDR3 coding sequence is TGTGCCAGCAGTCCCGGGACACGTAATTCACCCCTCCACTTT.